This T cell receptor (beta chain) was profiled in a study of blood T cell repertoires in COVID-19. Study in general: Specimens from acute and convalescent COVID-19 originated in the United States, Italy and Spain. The analysed material was cDNA or gDNA that came from T cells, B-cell-depleted T cells, or PBMCs.

V was trimmed by 5 bases and J by 1 base, leaving 8 bases between them. The CDR3 loop spans 13 amino acids. Germline V CDR1 and CDR2: SEHNR, FQNEAQ (reference sequence). A remark on this clone: The sample contains more than one DNA sequence encoding this CDR3.

Source study methods: Amplified reference gene primers provided the basis for estimating nucleated cell counts. Assay: immunoSEQ multiplex PCR; the TCRdb copy retains only in-frame clones and omits some. For V, J and clone size, that table is used; D and trimming come from the DNA. The sample has about 410,000 clones; approximately 90% are singletons. Source material: peripheral blood. The chain uses TRBV7-9 and TRBJ1-1; possible D gene TRBD1, 5 bases. This clonotype was sampled from a woman in her thirties with active or convalescent COVID-19. The CDR3: CASSPTGNTEAFF. CDR3 DNA: TGTGCCAGCAGCCCAACAGGGAACACTGAAGCTTTCTTT.